The 27 T cell receptor beta chains listed next were all sequenced from one sample in a study of radiation and T cells in renal cell carcinoma. Data came from immunoSEQ multiplex PCR; TCRdb stores just in-frame clones and leaves some out. This sample yields approximately 140,000 clones, of which over 80% are seen a single time; 20% to 25% belongs to the top ten. As for time point: baseline pretreatment blood. The treatment is: 15 Gy SBRT to primary tumor, nephrectomy 4 weeks later. The sample in question was blood, obtained from a patient whose treatment included radiotherapy and nephrectomy. The receptor source for this set is a woman aged 45-59 years with renal cell carcinoma.

This clone appeared a single time. This chain joins TRBV5-1 and TRBJ1-1; TRBD1 aligns across 10 bases. Germline V gene lookup returns CDR1 SGHRS and CDR2 YFSETQ. The CDR3 is 16 residues long. V gave up 4 bases and J gave up 2 bases; unmatched junction bases: 8. The CDR3 sequence: CASSPSGQGINTEAFF. The DNA for the CDR3 is TGCGCCAGCAGCCCGTCGGGACAGGGGATAAACACTGAAGCTTTCTTT. The variable domain in full, with the rest retrieved from reference TRBV5-1 and TRBJ1-1, is KAGVTQTPRYLIKTRGQQVTLSCSPISGHRSVSWYQQTPGQGLQFLFEYFSETQRNKGNFPGRFSGRQFSNSRSEMNVSTLELGDSALYLCASSPSGQGINTEAFFGQGTRLTVV.

The chain combines TRBV19 with TRBJ2-7; 9 bases match TRBD2. Unmatched junction bases numbered 5, after V lost 1 base and J lost 4 bases. CDR3 length equals 15 residues. Germline assignment: CDR1 LNHDA and CDR2 SQIVND (reference sequence). For the CDR3, the DNA is TGTGCCAGTAGTATAGGAGATAGCGGGGGTTACGAGCAGTACTTC. Residues: CASSIGDSGGYEQYF.

The genes are TRBV6-1 and TRBJ1-4; tentative D call: TRBD1 (5 bases). Trimming shortened V by 6 bases and J by 2 bases, and 10 bases separated the two germline ends. This CDR3 comprises 14 residues. In germline, CDR1 is MNHNS, CDR2 SASEGT. CDR3 DNA: TGTGCCAGCAGGTTGGGGGACACTAATGAAAAACTGTTTTTT. It encodes CASRLGDTNEKLFF.

Here the CDR3 reads CASSVAGGYTF. CDR3 in DNA: TGTGCCAGCAGCGTAGCCGGGGGCTACACCTTC. The gene calls are TRBV9 and TRBJ1-2; D gene ambiguous. Germline V CDR1 and CDR2: SGDLS, YYNGEE. The CDR3 has 11 residues. Deletions cut 0 bases from V and 8 bases from J, with 5 bases between.

The rearrangement links TRBV5-4 to TRBJ2-3; 10 bases match TRBD1. This CDR3 contains 15 residues. Germline values: CDR1 SGHNT, CDR2 YYREEE (reference sequence). V shed 2 bases and J 6 bases; nucleotides not matched to a gene: 6. This CDR3 reads CASSLKGQGWDTQYF. CDR3 bases: TGTGCCAGCAGCTTAAAGGGACAGGGGTGGGATACGCAGTATTTT.

The rearrangement uses TRBV11-2 and TRBJ1-5; possible D gene TRBD1, 6 bases. Trimming stripped 4 bases from V and 1 base from J, with 17 bases between. The CDR3 consists of 17 residues. Looked up from germline, CDR1 is SGHAT and CDR2 is FQNNGV. CDR3 in amino acids: CASSSGAGRSSNQPQHF. CDR3 sequence (DNA): TGTGCCAGCAGCTCAGGGGCTGGGAGGTCGAGCAATCAGCCCCAGCATTTT.

The CDR3 bases are TGTGCCAGCAGAGGGATGCTGATGGTCGGGCGAGGTGAAAAACTGTTTTTT. Amino acids: CASRGMLMVGRGEKLFF. The chain is built from TRBV2 and TRBJ1-4, with unresolved D. V was trimmed by 6 bases and J by 7 bases, leaving 24 bases between them. The CDR3 consists of 17 residues. Germline V gene sequence: CDR1 SNHLY, CDR2 FYNNEI. The full variable domain, in which reference TRBV2 and TRBJ1-4 provide the parts outside the CDR3, is EPEVTQTPSHQVTQMGQEVILRCVPISNHLYFYWYRQILGQKVEFLVSFYNNEISEKSEIFDDQFSVERPDGSNFTLKIRSTKLEDSAMYFCASRGMLMVGRGEKLFFGSGTQLSVL.

The chain employs TRBV30 and TRBJ1-3; perhaps TRBD1 as D (5 bases). Trimming removed 2 bases from V and 0 bases from J, with 8 bases in between. The CDR3 totals 14 residues. Germline V lookup: CDR1 GTSNPN, CDR2 SVGIG (reference sequence). CDR3 amino acids: CAWSTGTSGNTIYF. DNA for the CDR3: TGTGCCTGGAGTACCGGGACCTCTGGAAACACCATATATTTT.

CDR3 sequence reads: CHRVDNSPLHF. As DNA, the CDR3 is TGTCACCGGGTGGATAATTCACCCCTCCACTTT. V usage is TRBV19 and J usage is TRBJ1-6; no firm D call. Per germline, CDR1 LNHDA and CDR2 SQIVND (reference sequence). The CDR3 contains 11 residues.

The rearrangement links TRBV9 to TRBJ1-5; D remains ambiguous. V dropped 0 bases and J dropped 4 bases, with 11 bases sitting between them. The CDR3 runs 15 residues. Per the germline V gene, CDR1 is SGDLS and CDR2 is YYNGEE. DNA of the CDR3: TGTGCCAGCAGCGTAGGTTTCGGAGAAAATCAGCCCCAGCATTTT. Protein sequence: CASSVGFGENQPQHF. The variable domain in full, with the rest retrieved from reference TRBV9 and TRBJ1-5, is DSGVTQTPKHLITATGQRVTLRCSPRSGDLSVYWYQQSLDQGLQFLIQYYNGEERAKGNILERFSAQQFPDLHSELNLSSLELGDSALYFCASSVGFGENQPQHFGDGTRLSIL.

The CDR3 here is CASRWNRRTDTQYF. The CDR3 coding sequence is TGTGCCAGCAGATGGAACCGGCGGACAGATACGCAGTATTTT. The chain links TRBV6-5 to TRBJ2-3; D unresolved. Germline V gives CDR1 MNHEY, CDR2 SVGAGI. CDR3 length: 14 amino acids. Trimming removed 6 bases at V and 3 bases at J, with 13 bases between.

This clone was seen just once. This rearrangement joins TRBV10-1 to TRBJ2-3; perhaps TRBD1 as D (5 bases). Trimming took off 6 bases at V and 5 bases at J, with 24 bases between the two ends. Germline loops: CDR1 WNHNN, CDR2 SYGVQD (reference sequence). The CDR3 contains 17 residues. CDR3 sequence: CASSEGPFTGERDTQYF. Written as DNA, the CDR3 is TGCGCCAGCAGCGAAGGCCCGTTCACAGGAGAACGAGATACGCAGTATTTT.

This clone was recorded only once. The chain combines TRBV7-9 with TRBJ2-2, with 16 bases aligning to TRBD2. Germline assignment: CDR1 SEHNR and CDR2 FQNEAQ (reference sequence). The CDR3 totals 18 residues. Trimming took 5 bases from V and 3 from J; bases not matched to a gene: 6. CDR3 in amino acids: CASSPGLAGGPDTGELFF. Written as DNA, the CDR3 is TGTGCCAGCAGCCCGGGACTAGCGGGAGGGCCTGACACCGGGGAGCTGTTTTTT.

J is TRBJ1-5 and V is TRBV21-1. TRBV21-1 is tagged as a pseudogene. The CDR3 loop spans 15 amino acids. In DNA form, the CDR3 reads TGTGCCAGCAGCACCCCATGGGAAAGGGAGCATCCCCAGCATTTT. It specifies CASSTPWEREHPQHF.

Written as DNA, the CDR3 is TGTGCCAGCAGTTTAAGCAGGCACTATGGCTACACCTTC. This sequence encodes CASSLSRHYGYTF. This chain connects TRBV27 to TRBJ1-2; no clear D gene. The V end lost 2 bases, the J end lost 3 bases, and 7 bases lay between the germline ends. CDR1 and CDR2 from the germline V gene are MNHEY and SMNVEV (reference sequence). The CDR3 length is 13 residues.

This sequence joins TRBV28 and TRBJ2-7, with 8 bases identical to TRBD2. Trimming at V came to 4 bases and at J to 4 bases, leaving 9 bases not matched to a gene. The CDR3 sequence is 15 residues long. Germline V gene data show CDR1 as MDHEN and CDR2 as SYDVKM. CDR3 sequence: CASSYISGLGYEQYF. Here the CDR3 DNA reads TGTGCCAGCAGTTACATATCGGGACTAGGATACGAGCAGTACTTC.

The V gene is TRBV18, the J gene TRBJ1-6; D possibly corresponds to TRBD1 (6 bases). V lost 3 bases and J 5 bases, leaving 11 bases between the germline ends. Germline CDR1 KGHSH, CDR2 LQKENI. The CDR3 loop spans 15 amino acids. The CDR3 here is CASSPPGGHNSPLHF. DNA for the CDR3: TGTGCCAGCTCACCCCCGGGGGGCCATAATTCACCCCTCCACTTT.

The DNA of the CDR3 is TGTGCCTGGAGTGTTGGGCCAGGGGCGAGCTACACCTTC. Its translation is CAWSVGPGASYTF. The chain recombines TRBV30 with TRBJ1-2, with D perhaps matching TRBD1 (6 bases). CDR1 GTSNPN and CDR2 SVGIG come from the germline V gene (reference sequence). V was clipped by 0 bases and J by 9 bases, with 14 bases between them. This CDR3 has 13 residues.

CDR3 sequence: CASRQGVPSGNTIYF. In DNA, the CDR3 is TGTGCCAGCCGACAGGGGGTCCCCTCTGGAAACACCATATATTTT. The V gene is TRBV6-5, the J gene TRBJ1-3, with TRBD1 matching 9 bases. Trimming at V came to 8 bases and at J to 0 bases, leaving 5 bases not matched to a gene. Looked up from germline, CDR1 is MNHEY and CDR2 is SVGAGI. The CDR3 has 15 amino acids.

This rearrangement joins TRBV5-8 to TRBJ2-3, with no clear D. There are 14 residues in the CDR3. V lost 7 bases and J lost 6, with 18 bases in between. CDR1 and CDR2 (germline): SGHTS, YDEGEE. The DNA for the CDR3 is TGTGCCAGCGATCGGGCAAAAATTATGGATACGCAGTATTTT. The encoded protein is CASDRAKIMDTQYF.

The genes are TRBV9 and TRBJ1-1; tentative D call: TRBD1 (5 bases). Germline CDR1 and CDR2: SGDLS and YYNGEE. The V gene lost 0 bases and the J gene lost 3 bases, with 12 bases spanning the gap. The CDR3 is made up of 15 amino acids. The CDR3 sequence is CASSVAVGGHTEAFF. DNA for the CDR3: TGTGCCAGCAGCGTAGCAGTTGGGGGACACACTGAAGCTTTCTTT.

The genes are TRBV2 and TRBJ1-1, with a tentative D call TRBD1 (6 bases). CDR1 is SNHLY, CDR2 FYNNEI, per germline. This CDR3 comprises 14 residues. V lost 6 bases and J 3 bases, leaving 14 bases between the germline ends. DNA of the CDR3: TGTGCCAGCAGACCACAGGGTGTCGACACTGAAGCTTTCTTT. Its protein is CASRPQGVDTEAFF.

The chain has TRBV10-1 and TRBJ2-4; D is perhaps TRBD1 (6 bases). CDR3 length equals 15 residues. The germline gives CDR1 WNHNN, CDR2 SYGVQD (reference sequence). V lost 0 bases, J lost 3 bases, and 9 bases lay in between. Here the CDR3 reads CASSESADSKNIQYF. For the CDR3, the DNA is TGCGCCAGCAGTGAGTCAGCGGACAGCAAAAACATTCAGTACTTC.

The J gene is TRBJ1-2, the V gene TRBV5-1; 7 positions match TRBD1. With 3 bases clipped from V and 3 bases from J, the junction kept 5 bases outside the gene matches. CDR3 size: 14 residues. The germline CDR1 and CDR2 sequences are SGHRS and YFSETQ. The CDR3: CASSWTGGDYGYTF. CDR3 bases: TGCGCCAGCAGCTGGACAGGTGGCGACTATGGCTACACCTTC. The variable domain in full, with the rest retrieved from reference TRBV5-1 and TRBJ1-2, is KAGVTQTPRYLIKTRGQQVTLSCSPISGHRSVSWYQQTPGQGLQFLFEYFSETQRNKGNFPGRFSGRQFSNSRSEMNVSTLELGDSALYLCASSWTGGDYGYTFGSGTRLTVV.

The chain is built from TRBV18 and TRBJ1-1, with D possibly being TRBD1 (6 bases). CDR1 is KGHSH and CDR2 is LQKENI in the germline V gene. V lost 8 bases to trimming and J lost 6 bases, with 19 bases between them. CDR3 length equals 14 residues. The CDR3 DNA reads TGTGCCAGCCTAGACTCAACAGGGAATGCTGAAGCTTTCTTT. It is translated as CASLDSTGNAEAFF.

The chain recombines TRBV29-1 with TRBJ2-7; D unresolved. Germline V lookup: CDR1 SQVTM, CDR2 ANQGSEA. The CDR3 runs 13 residues. The V gene lost 3 bases and the J gene lost 0 bases, with 9 bases spanning the gap. CDR3 sequence (DNA): TGCAGCGTTGATGGGGTTAACTCCTACGAGCAGTACTTC. This sequence encodes CSVDGVNSYEQYF.

The chain joins TRBV10-3 to TRBJ2-2; 7 nucleotides line up with TRBD2. V gave up 7 bases and J gave up 2 bases; unmatched junction bases: 4. The CDR3 is 14 residues long. Germline CDR1 and CDR2: ENHRY and SYGVKD. The CDR3 spells CAITGTTNTGELFF. In DNA form, the CDR3 reads TGTGCCATCACCGGGACTACAAACACCGGGGAGCTGTTTTTT.